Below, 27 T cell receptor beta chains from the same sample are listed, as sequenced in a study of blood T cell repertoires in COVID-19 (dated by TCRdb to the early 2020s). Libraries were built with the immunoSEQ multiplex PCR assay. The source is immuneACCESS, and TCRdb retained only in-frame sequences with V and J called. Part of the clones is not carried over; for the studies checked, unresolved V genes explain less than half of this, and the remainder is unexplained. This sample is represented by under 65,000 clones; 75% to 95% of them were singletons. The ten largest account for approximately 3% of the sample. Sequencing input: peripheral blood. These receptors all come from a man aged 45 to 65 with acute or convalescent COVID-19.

CDR3 nucleotides: TGTGCCAGCAGCCACCCGTGGGGAGAGGCGAACACTGAAGCTTTCTTT. Amino acid sequence: CASSHPWGEANTEAFF. This chain uses TRBV4-2 with TRBJ1-1; no firm D call. Germline CDR1 and CDR2: LGHNA and YNFKEQ. This CDR3 has 16 residues. The V gene lost 3 bases and the J gene lost 1 base, with 15 bases spanning the gap.

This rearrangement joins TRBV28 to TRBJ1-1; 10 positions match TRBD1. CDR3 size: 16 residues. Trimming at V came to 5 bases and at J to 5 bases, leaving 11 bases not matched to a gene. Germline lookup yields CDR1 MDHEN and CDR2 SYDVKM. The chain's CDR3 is CASSPSPGTGDTEAFF. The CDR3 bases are TGTGCCAGCAGTCCCTCTCCCGGGACAGGGGATACTGAAGCTTTCTTT.

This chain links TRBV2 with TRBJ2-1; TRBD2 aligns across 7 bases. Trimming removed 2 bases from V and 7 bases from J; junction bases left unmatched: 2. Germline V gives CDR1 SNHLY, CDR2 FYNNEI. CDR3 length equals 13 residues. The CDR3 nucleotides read TGTGCCAGCAGTGAAAGGGGAGGGAATGAGCAGTTCTTC. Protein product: CASSERGGNEQFF.

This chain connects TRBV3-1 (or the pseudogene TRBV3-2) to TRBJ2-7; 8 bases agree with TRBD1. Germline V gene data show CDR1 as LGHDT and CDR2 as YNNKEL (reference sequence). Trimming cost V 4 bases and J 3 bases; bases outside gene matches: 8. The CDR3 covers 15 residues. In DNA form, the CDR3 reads TGTGCCAGCAGCCCGGTGACAGGGGAAAGCTACGAGCAGTACTTC. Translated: CASSPVTGESYEQYF.

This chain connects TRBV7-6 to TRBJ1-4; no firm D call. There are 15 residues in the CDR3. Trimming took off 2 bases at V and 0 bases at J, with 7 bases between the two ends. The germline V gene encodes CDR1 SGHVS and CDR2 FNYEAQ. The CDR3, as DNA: TGTGCCAGCAGCTTAAGCACGGCAACTAATGAAAAACTGTTTTTT. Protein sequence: CASSLSTATNEKLFF.

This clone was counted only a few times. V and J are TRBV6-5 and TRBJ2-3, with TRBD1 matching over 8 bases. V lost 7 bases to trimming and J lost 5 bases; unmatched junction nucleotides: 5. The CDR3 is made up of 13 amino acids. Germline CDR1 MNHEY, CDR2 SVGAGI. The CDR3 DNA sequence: TGTGCCAGCAAGACAGGGGCTATAGATACGCAGTATTTT. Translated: CASKTGAIDTQYF.

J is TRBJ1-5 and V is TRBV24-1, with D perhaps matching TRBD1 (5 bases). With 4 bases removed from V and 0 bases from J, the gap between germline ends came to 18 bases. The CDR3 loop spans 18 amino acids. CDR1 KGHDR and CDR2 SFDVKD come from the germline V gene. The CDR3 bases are TGTGCCACCAGTGACACTCCCCGGGGGGGTTCTAGCAATCAGCCCCAGCATTTT. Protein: CATSDTPRGGSSNQPQHF.

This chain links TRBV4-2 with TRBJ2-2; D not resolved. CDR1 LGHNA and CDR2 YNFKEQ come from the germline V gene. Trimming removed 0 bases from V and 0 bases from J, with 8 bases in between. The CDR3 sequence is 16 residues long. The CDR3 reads CASSQDLTSNTGELFF. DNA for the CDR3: TGTGCCAGCAGCCAAGATCTTACATCGAACACCGGGGAGCTGTTTTTT.

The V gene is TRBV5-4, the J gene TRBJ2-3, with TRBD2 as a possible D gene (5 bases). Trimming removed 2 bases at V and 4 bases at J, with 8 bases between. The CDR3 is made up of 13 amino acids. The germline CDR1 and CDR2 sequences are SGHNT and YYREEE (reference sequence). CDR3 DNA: TGTGCCAGCAGCTTAACCGGGGCAGATACGCAGTATTTT. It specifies CASSLTGADTQYF.

The CDR3 loop is CASSLRGAGANVLTF. The DNA of the CDR3 is TGTGCCAGCAGTTTACGGGGTGCTGGGGCCAACGTCCTGACTTTC. This sequence joins TRBV27 and TRBJ2-6, with TRBD2 as a possible D gene (5 bases). Trimming removed 2 bases at V and 2 bases at J, with 7 bases between. The CDR3 consists of 15 residues. Germline CDR1 MNHEY, CDR2 SMNVEV (reference sequence).

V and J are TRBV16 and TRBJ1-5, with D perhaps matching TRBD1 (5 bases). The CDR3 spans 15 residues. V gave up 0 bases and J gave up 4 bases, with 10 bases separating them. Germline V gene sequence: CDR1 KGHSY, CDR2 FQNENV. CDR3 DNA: TGTGCCAGCAGCCAATCCCAGGGAACAAATCAGCCCCAGCATTTT. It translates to CASSQSQGTNQPQHF.

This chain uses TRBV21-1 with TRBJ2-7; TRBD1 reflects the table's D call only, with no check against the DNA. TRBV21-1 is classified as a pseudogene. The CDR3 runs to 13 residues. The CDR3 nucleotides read TGTGCCAGCAAGGGACACATCAGAATACGCAAGTACTTC. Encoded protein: CASKGHIRIRKYF.

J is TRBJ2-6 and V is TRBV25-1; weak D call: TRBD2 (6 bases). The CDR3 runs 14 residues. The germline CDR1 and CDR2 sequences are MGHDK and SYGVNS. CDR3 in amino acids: CASGTASGANVLTF. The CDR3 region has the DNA TGTGCATCCGGGACTGCCTCTGGGGCCAACGTCCTGACTTTC.

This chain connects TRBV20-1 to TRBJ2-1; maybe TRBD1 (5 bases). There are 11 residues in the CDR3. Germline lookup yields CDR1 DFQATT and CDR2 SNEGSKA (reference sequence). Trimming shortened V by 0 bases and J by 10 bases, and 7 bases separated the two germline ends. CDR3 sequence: CSAREQAEQFF. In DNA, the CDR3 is TGCAGTGCTAGAGAACAGGCCGAGCAGTTCTTC.

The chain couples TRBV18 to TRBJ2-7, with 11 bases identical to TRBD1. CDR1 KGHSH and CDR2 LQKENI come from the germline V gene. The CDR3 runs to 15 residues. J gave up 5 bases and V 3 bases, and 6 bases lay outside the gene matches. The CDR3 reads CASSPLDRGRHEQYF. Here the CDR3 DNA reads TGTGCCAGCTCACCCCTGGACAGGGGGCGACACGAGCAGTACTTC.

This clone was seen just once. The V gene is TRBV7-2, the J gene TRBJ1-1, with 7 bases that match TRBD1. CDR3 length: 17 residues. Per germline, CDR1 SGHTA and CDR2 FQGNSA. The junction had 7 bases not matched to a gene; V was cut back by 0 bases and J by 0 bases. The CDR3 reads CASSLAGGQVMNTEAFF. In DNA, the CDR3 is TGTGCCAGCAGCTTAGCGGGAGGACAGGTAATGAACACTGAAGCTTTCTTT.

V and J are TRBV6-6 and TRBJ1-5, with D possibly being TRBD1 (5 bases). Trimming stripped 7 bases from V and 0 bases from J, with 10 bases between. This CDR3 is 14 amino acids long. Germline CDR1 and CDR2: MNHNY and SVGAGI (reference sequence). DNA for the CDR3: TGTGCCAGCACGCAGGGAAATAGCAATCAGCCCCAGCATTTT. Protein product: CASTQGNSNQPQHF.

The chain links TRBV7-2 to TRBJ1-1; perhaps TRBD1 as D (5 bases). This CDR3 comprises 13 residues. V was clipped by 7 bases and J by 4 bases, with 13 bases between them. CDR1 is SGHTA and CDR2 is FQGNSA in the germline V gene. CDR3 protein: CASNLNQGTEAFF. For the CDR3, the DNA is TGTGCCAGCAACCTGAATCAGGGCACTGAAGCTTTCTTT.

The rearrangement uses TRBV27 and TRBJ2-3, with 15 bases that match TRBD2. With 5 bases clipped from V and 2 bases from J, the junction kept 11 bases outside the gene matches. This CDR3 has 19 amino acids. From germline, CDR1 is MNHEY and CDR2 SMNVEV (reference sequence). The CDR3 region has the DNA TGTGCCAGCAGTCCGGGACTAGCGGGGGGAGAGATCAACACAGATACGCAGTATTTT. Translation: CASSPGLAGGEINTDTQYF.

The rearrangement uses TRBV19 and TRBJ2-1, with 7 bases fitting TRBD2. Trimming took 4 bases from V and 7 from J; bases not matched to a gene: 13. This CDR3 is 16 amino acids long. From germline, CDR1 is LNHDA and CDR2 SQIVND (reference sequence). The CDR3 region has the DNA TGTGCCAGTAGTAACCAGCCCTTACTAGCGTCGAATGAGCAGTTCTTC. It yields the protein CASSNQPLLASNEQFF.

The CDR3 protein is CASSQVPGGSETQYF. CDR3 DNA sequence: TGCGCCAGCAGCCAGGTACCGGGGGGATCTGAGACCCAGTACTTC. The chain links TRBV4-1 to TRBJ2-5; 7 bases fit TRBD2. The CDR3 runs to 15 residues. Germline values: CDR1 MGHRA, CDR2 YSYEKL. J gave up 5 bases and V 3 bases, and 9 bases lay outside the gene matches.

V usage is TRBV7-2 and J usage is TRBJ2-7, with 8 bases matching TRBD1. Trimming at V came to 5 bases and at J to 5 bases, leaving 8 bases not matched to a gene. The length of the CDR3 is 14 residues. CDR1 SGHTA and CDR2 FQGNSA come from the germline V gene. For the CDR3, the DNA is TGTGCCAGCAGCGAAGTACAGGGGGAGAACGAGCAGTACTTC. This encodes CASSEVQGENEQYF.

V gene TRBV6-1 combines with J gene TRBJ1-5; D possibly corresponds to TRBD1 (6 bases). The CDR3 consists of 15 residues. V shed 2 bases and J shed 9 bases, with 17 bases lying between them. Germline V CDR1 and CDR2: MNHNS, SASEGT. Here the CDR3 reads CASSESGSGGRPQHF. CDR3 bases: TGTGCCAGCAGTGAATCGGGATCGGGGGGCCGGCCCCAGCATTTT.

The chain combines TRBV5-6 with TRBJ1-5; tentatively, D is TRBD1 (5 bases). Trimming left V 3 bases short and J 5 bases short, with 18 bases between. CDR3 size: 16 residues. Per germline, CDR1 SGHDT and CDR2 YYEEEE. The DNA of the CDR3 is TGTGCCAGCAGCTCGGAGGGACGGTTCCTTCATCAGCCCCAGCATTTT. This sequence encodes CASSSEGRFLHQPQHF.

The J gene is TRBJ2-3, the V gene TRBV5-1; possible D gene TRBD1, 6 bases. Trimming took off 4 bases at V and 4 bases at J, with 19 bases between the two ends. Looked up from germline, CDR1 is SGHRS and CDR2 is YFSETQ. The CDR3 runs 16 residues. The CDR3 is CASSDQGTKYADTQYF. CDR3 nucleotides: TGCGCCAGCAGCGACCAAGGGACAAAGTACGCAGATACGCAGTATTTT.

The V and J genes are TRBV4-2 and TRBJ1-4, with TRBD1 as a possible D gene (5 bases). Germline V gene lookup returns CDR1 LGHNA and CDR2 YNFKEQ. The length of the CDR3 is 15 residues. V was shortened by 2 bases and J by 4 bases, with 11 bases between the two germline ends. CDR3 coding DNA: TGTGCCAGCAGCCAACCGGGGGACTATAATGAAAAACTGTTTTTT. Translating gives CASSQPGDYNEKLFF.

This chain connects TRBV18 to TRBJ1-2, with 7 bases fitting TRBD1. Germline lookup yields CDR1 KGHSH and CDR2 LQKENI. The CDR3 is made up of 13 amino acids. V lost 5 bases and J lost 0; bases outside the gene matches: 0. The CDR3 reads CASSGTANYGYTF. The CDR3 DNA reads TGTGCCAGCTCAGGGACAGCTAACTATGGCTACACCTTC.